This record looks at one T cell receptor beta chain sequence and its context. The entry originates in a study of blood T cell repertoires in COVID-19. Authors' processing steps: The authors estimated nucleated cell counts from reference gene primer amplification. Sequencing used immunoSEQ multiplex PCR; TCRdb keeps in-frame clones, though not all of them. The V and J calls and clone size are taken from that table; D and trimming were inferred from the DNA. The repertoire holds 250,000 to 300,000 clones, with approximately 80% as singletons. CDR3 size: 13 residues. V lost 5 bases to trimming and J lost 3 bases, with 10 bases between them. Looked up from germline, CDR1 is MNHEY and CDR2 is SVGAGI.

The clonotype was recovered from a woman aged 55 to 70 with active or convalescent COVID-19. The gene calls are TRBV6-5 and TRBJ1-1; D is unclear. The sample taken for sequencing was peripheral blood. CDR3 bases: TGTGCCAGCAGTCGAGCTAAATACACTGAAGCTTTCTTT. Residues: CASSRAKYTEAFF.